This T cell receptor (beta chain) is drawn from a study of CD4+ T cells in melanoma. Points from the study as a whole: A reported correlation linked neoantigen-specific CD4+ T cells to CD8+, macrophage and B cell function. Neoantigen-specific CD4+ T cells in melanoma reportedly had diverse differentiation states.

Concerning this clone: Antigen unknown.

The table came from immunoSEQ multiplex PCR; TCRdb's copy has only in-frame clones and leaves some out. This table has about 140,000 clones, approximately 91% appearing once. The sequence was collected from a human donor with melanoma.

CDR3 residues: CSVVRGPDTQYF. The CDR3 bases are TGCAGCGTTGTAAGAGGACCAGATACGCAGTATTTT. The rearrangement links TRBV29-1 to TRBJ2-3; no reliable D call. V lost 4 bases to trimming and J lost 4 bases, with 9 bases between them. CDR3 size: 12 residues. Looked up from germline, CDR1 is SQVTM and CDR2 is ANQGSEA.